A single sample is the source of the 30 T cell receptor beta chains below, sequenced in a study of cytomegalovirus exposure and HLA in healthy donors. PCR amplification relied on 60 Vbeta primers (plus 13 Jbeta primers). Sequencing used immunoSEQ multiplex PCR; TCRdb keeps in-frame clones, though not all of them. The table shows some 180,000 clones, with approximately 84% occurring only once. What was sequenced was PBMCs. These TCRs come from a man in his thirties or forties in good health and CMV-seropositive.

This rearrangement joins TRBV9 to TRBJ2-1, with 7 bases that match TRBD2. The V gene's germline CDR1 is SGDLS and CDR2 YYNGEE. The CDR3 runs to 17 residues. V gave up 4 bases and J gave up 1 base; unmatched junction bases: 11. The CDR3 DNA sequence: TGTGCCAGCAGCCCTCGACTAGCCTCCTTATCCTACAATGAGCAGTTCTTC. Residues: CASSPRLASLSYNEQFF.

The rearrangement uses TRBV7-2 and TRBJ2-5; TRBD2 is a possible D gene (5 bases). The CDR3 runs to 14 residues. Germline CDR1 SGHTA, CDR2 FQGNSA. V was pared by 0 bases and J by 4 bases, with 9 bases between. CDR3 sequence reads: CASSLAGVRETQYF. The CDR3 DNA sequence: TGTGCCAGCAGCTTAGCGGGAGTACGAGAGACCCAGTACTTC.

The DNA of the CDR3 is TGTGCCAGCAGCGTCCTCGGGGGGATCGGGACTGAAGCTTTCTTT. It encodes CASSVLGGIGTEAFF. The chain is built from TRBV2 and TRBJ1-1; D is possibly TRBD1 (5 bases). Trimming stripped 6 bases from V and 5 bases from J, with 19 bases between. Germline V gene data show CDR1 as SNHLY and CDR2 as FYNNEI. This CDR3 has 15 residues. The full variable domain, in which reference TRBV2 and TRBJ1-1 provide the parts outside the CDR3, is EPEVTQTPSHQVTQMGQEVILRCVPISNHLYFYWYRQILGQKVEFLVSFYNNEISEKSEIFDDQFSVERPDGSNFTLKIRSTKLEDSAMYFCASSVLGGIGTEAFFGQGTRLTVV.

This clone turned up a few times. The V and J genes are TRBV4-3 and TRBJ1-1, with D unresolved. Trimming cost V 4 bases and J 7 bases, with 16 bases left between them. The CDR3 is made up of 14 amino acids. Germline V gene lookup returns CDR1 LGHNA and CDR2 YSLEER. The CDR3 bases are TGCGCCAGCAGCCTATTTACGGGGAACGGTGAAGCTTTCTTT. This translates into CASSLFTGNGEAFF.

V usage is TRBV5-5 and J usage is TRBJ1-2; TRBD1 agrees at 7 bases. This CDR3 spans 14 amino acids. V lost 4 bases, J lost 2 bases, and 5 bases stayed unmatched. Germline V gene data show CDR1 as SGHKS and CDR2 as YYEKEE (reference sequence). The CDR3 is CASSGRDSNYGYTF. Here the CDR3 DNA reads TGTGCCAGCAGCGGCCGGGACAGCAACTATGGCTACACCTTC.

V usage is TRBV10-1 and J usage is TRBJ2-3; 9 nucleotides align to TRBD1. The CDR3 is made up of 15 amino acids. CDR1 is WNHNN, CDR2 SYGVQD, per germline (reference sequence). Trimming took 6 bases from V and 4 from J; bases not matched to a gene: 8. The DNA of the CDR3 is TGCGCCAGCAGCGCCGGGACAGGGTCAGCAGATACGCAGTATTTT. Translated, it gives CASSAGTGSADTQYF.

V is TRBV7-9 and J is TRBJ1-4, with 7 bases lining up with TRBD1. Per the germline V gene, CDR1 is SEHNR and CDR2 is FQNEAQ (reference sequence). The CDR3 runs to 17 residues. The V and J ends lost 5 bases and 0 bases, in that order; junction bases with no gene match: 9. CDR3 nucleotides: TGTGCCAGCAGCGGAGGGGGACAGCATGCAACTAATGAAAAACTGTTTTTT. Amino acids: CASSGGGQHATNEKLFF.

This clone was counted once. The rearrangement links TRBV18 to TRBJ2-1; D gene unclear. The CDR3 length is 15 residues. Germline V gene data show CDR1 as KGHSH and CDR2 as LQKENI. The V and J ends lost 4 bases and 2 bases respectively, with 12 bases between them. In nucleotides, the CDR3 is TGTGCCAGCTCACGATCGACTGTGGCCTACAATGAGCAGTTCTTC. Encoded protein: CASSRSTVAYNEQFF.

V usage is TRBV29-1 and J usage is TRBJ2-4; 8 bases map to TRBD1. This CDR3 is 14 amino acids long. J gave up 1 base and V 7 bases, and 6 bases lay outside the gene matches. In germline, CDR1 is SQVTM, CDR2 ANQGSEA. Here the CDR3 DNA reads TGCAGCGCGACACAGGGGGTGGCCAAAAACATTCAGTACTTC. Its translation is CSATQGVAKNIQYF.

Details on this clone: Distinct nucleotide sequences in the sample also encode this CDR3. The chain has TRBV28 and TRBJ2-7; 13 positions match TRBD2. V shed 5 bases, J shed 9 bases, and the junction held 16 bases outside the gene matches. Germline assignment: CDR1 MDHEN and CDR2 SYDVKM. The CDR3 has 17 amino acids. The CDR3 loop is CASSDPLWTSGSSGQYF. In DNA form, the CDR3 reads TGTGCCAGCAGTGACCCCCTCTGGACTAGCGGGAGTTCAGGGCAGTACTTC.

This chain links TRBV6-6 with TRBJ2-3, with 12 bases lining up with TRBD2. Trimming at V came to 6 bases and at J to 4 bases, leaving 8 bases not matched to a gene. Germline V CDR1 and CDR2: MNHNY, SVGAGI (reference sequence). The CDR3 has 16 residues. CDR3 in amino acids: CASSRLAGEGADTQYF. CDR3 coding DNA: TGTGCCAGCAGCAGACTAGCGGGAGAGGGGGCAGATACGCAGTATTTT.

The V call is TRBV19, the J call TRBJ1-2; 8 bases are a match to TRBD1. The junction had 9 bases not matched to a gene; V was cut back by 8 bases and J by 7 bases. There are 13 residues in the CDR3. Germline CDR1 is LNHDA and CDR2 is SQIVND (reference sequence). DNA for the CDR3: TGTGCCAGTGCGTCAGGGGGCATGGGTGGCTACACCTTC. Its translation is CASASGGMGGYTF. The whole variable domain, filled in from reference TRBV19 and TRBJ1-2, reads DGGITQSPKYLFRKEGQNVTLSCEQNLNHDAMYWYRQDPGQGLRLIYYSQIVNDFQKGDIAEGYSVSREKKESFPLTVTSAQKNPTAFYLCASASGGMGGYTFGSGTRLTVV.

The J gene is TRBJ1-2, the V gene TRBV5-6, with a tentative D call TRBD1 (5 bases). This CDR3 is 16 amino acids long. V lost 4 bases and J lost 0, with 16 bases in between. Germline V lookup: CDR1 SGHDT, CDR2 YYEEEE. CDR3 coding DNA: TGTGCCAGCAGCCCATTGGGGACTCAGACTAACTATGGCTACACCTTC. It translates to CASSPLGTQTNYGYTF.

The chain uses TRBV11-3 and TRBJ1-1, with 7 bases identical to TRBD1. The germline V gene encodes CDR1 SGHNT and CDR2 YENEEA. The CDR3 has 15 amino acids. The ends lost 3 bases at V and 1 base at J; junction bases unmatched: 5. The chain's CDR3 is CASSFAGQSNTEAFF. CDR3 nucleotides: TGTGCCAGCAGCTTCGCGGGACAGTCGAACACTGAAGCTTTCTTT.

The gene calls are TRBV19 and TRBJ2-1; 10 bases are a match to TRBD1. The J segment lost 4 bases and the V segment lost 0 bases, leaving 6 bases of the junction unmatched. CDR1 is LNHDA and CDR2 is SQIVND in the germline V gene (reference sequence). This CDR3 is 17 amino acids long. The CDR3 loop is CASSIELVGQGYNEQFF. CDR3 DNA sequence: TGTGCCAGTAGTATAGAGTTGGTGGGACAGGGGTACAATGAGCAGTTCTTC.

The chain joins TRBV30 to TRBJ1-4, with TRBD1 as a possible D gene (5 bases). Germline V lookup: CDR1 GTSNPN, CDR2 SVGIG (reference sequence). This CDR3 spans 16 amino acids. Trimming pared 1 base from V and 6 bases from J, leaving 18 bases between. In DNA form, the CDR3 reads TGTGCCTGGAGTGCCACCTTTTCTTTGGGGCATGAAAAACTGTTTTTT. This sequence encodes CAWSATFSLGHEKLFF.

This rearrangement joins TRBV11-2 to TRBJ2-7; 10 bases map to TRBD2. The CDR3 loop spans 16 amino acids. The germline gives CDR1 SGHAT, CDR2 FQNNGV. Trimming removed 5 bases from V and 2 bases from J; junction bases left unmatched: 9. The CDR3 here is CASSRGTSVRAYEQYF. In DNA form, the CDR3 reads TGTGCCAGCAGCCGAGGGACTAGCGTTCGAGCCTACGAGCAGTACTTC. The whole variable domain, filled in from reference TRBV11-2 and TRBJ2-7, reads EAGVAQSPRYKIIEKRQSVAFWCNPISGHATLYWYQQILGQGPKLLIQFQNNGVVDDSQLPKDRFSAERLKGVDSTLKIQPAKLEDSAVYLCASSRGTSVRAYEQYFGPGTRLTVT.

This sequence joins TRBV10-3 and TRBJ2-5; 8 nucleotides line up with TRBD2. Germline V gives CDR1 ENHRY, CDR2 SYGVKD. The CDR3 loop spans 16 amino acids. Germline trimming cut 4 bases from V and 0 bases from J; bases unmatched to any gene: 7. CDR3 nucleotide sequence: TGTGCCATCAGTGGGGCAATAGCGGGGTACCAAGAGACCCAGTACTTC. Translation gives CAISGAIAGYQETQYF.

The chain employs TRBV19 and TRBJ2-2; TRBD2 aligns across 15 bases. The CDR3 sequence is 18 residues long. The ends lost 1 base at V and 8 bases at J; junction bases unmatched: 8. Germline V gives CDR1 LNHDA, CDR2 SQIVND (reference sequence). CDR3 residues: CASSIVGLAGGGQGELFF. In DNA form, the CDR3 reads TGTGCCAGTAGTATAGTAGGACTAGCGGGAGGGGGCCAGGGGGAGCTGTTTTTT.

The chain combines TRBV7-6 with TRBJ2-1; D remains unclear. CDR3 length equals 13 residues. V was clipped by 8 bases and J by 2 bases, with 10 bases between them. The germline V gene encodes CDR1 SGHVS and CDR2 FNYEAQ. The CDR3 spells CASSRVPYNEQFF. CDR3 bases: TGTGCCAGCTCCCGGGTTCCCTACAATGAGCAGTTCTTC.

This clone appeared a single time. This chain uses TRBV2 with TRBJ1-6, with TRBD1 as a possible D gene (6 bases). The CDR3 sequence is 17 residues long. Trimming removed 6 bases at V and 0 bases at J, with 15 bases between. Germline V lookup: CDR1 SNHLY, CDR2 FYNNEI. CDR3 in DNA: TGTGCCAGCAGGGGGACACAGCGGAGCTCCTATAATTCACCCCTCCACTTT. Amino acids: CASRGTQRSSYNSPLHF.

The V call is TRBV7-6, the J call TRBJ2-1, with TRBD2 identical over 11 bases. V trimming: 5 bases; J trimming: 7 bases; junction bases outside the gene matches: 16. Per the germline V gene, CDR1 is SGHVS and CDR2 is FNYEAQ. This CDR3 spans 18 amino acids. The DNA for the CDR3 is TGTGCCAGCAGCCAACTCATTGAACCGGGACTAGCGGCTAATGAGCAGTTCTTC. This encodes CASSQLIEPGLAANEQFF. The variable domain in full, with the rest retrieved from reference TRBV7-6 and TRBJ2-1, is GAGVSQSPRYKVTKRGQDVALRCDPISGHVSLYWYRQALGQGPEFLTYFNYEAQQDKSGLPNDRFSAERPEGSISTLTIQRTEQRDSAMYRCASSQLIEPGLAANEQFFGPGTRLTVL.

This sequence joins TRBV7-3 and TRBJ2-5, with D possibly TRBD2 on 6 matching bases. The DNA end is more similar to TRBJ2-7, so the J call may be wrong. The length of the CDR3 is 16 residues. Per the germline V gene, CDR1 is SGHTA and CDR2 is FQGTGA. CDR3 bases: TGTGCCAGCAGCTTAACCGGGACTGAAAGCTCCTACGAGCAGTACTTC. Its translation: CASSLTGTESSYEQYF.

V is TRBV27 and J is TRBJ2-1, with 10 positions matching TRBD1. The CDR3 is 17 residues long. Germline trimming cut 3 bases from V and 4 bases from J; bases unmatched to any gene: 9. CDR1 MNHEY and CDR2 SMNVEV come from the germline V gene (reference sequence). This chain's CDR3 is CASSFPGTGALYNEQFF. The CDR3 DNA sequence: TGTGCCAGCAGTTTCCCCGGGACAGGGGCGTTGTACAATGAGCAGTTCTTC.

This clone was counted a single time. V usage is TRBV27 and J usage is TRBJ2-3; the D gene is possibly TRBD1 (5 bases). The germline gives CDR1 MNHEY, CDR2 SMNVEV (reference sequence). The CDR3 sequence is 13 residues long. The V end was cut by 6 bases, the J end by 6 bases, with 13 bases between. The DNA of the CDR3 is TGTGCCAGCAGGAAGACAGAAATTGATACGCAGTATTTT. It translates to CASRKTEIDTQYF.

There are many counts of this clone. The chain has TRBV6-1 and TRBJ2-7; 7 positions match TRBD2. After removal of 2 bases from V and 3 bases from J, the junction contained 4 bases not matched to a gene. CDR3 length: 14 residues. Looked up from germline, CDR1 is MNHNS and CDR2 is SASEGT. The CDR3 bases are TGTGCCAGCAGTGAACTAGCGGAATTCTACGAGCAGTACTTC. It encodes CASSELAEFYEQYF.

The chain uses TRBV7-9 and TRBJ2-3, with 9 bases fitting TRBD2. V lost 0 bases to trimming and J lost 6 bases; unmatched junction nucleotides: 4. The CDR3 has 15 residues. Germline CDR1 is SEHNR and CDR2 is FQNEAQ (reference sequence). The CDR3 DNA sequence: TGTGCCAGCAGCTTAGCTAGCGGGAGATCGGATACGCAGTATTTT. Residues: CASSLASGRSDTQYF.

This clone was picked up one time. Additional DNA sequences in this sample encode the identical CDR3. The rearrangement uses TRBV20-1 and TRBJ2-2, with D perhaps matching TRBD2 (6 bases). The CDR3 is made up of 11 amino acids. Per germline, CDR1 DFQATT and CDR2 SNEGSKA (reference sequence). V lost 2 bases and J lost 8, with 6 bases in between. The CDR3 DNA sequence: TGCAGTGCTAGACTAGCGGGGGAGCTGTTTTTT. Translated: CSARLAGELFF.

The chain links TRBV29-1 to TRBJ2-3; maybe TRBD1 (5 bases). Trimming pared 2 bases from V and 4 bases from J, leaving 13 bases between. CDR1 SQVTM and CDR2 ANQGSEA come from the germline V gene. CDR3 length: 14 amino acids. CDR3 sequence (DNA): TGCAGCGTTGAATTGGGGCAGAACCCAGATACGCAGTATTTT. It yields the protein CSVELGQNPDTQYF.

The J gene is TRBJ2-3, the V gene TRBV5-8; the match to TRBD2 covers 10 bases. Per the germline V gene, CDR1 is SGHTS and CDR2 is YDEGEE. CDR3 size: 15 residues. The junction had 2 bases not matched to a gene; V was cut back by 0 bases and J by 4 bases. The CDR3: CASSLGSGRADTQYF. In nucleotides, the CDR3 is TGTGCCAGCAGCTTGGGAAGCGGGAGGGCAGATACGCAGTATTTT.